These 27 T cell receptor beta chains came from one sample sequenced in a study of T cell responses to AZD1222 COVID-19 vaccine. TCRdb's copy holds only in-frame clones and misses some; the assay was immunoSEQ multiplex PCR. The sample has tens of thousands of clones, about 83% seen once; the top ten hold approximately 52%. The sequencing here drew on peripheral blood, taken on day 0 of AZD1222 vaccination. The origin of the receptors is an adult in good health.

Only a few counts were recorded for this clone. V usage is TRBV7-3 and J usage is TRBJ2-2; D remains unclear. V was clipped by 2 bases and J by 0 bases, with 4 bases between them. The germline V gene has CDR1 SGHTA and CDR2 FQGTGA. CDR3 size: 14 residues. The DNA for the CDR3 is TGTGCCAGCAGCTTACTCCCGAACACCGGGGAGCTGTTTTTT. Translating it yields CASSLLPNTGELFF.

V usage is TRBV6-5 and J usage is TRBJ1-1; maybe TRBD1 (6 bases). Germline assignment: CDR1 MNHEY and CDR2 SVGAGI. V gave up 7 bases and J gave up 4 bases, with 19 bases separating them. The CDR3 covers 15 residues. The CDR3 spells CASTPGALGGTEAFF. In nucleotides, the CDR3 is TGTGCCAGCACCCCGGGGGCCCTGGGGGGCACTGAAGCTTTCTTT.

The chain joins TRBV12-5 to TRBJ2-3; 7 bases are a match to TRBD2. After removal of 5 bases from V and 4 bases from J, the junction contained 9 bases not matched to a gene. The CDR3 is made up of 15 amino acids. CDR1 and CDR2 from the germline V gene are LGHNT and FRNRAP. CDR3 DNA sequence: TGTGCTAGTGGTCCCTTAGGGAGGGAGGCAGATACGCAGTATTTT. It encodes CASGPLGREADTQYF.

This chain joins TRBV21-1 and TRBJ1-5; the table calls TRBD1, which could not be checked here. TRBV21-1 is annotated as a pseudogene. The CDR3 totals 16 residues. The CDR3 spells CASSSKRPTGVQPQHF. The DNA of the CDR3 is TGTGCCAGCAGCAGCAAGCGTCCGACAGGGGTGCAGCCCCAGCATTTT.

The chain joins TRBV7-9 to TRBJ2-7; 10 bases agree with TRBD2. J lost 2 bases, V lost 6 bases, and 4 bases had no gene match. The CDR3 consists of 14 residues. The V gene's germline CDR1 is SEHNR and CDR2 FQNEAQ (reference sequence). The CDR3 DNA reads as TGTGCCAGCAGAGACAGCGGGAGGGCCTACGAGCAGTACTTC. Encoded protein: CASRDSGRAYEQYF.

The V gene is TRBV6-6, the J gene TRBJ1-3; TRBD1 might be the D (6 bases). Trimming removed 5 bases at V and 0 bases at J, with 23 bases between. The CDR3 is 19 amino acids. The germline gives CDR1 MNHNY, CDR2 SVGAGI (reference sequence). CDR3 DNA: TGTGCCAGCAGTCGTGGGGGGGCAGGCATCACGACCTCTGGAAACACCATATATTTT. It codes for CASSRGGAGITTSGNTIYF.

The chain combines TRBV19 with TRBJ2-4; D possibly uses TRBD1 or TRBD2 (5 bases each). This CDR3 spans 14 amino acids. The germline V and J ends were trimmed by 1 base and 6 bases, with 10 bases remaining between them. CDR1 and CDR2 (germline): LNHDA, SQIVND (reference sequence). The CDR3 region has the DNA TGTGCCAGTAGTATAGCGGCAGGGACAAACATTCAGTACTTC. Translating it yields CASSIAAGTNIQYF.

The chain has TRBV7-3 and TRBJ1-1, with a weak D call TRBD1 (5 bases). CDR1 is SGHTA and CDR2 is FQGTGA in the germline V gene. Trimming took 4 bases from V and 4 from J, leaving 19 bases between them. The CDR3 runs to 16 residues. CDR3 sequence reads: CASSSVVGGEGTEAFF. Written as DNA, the CDR3 is TGTGCCAGCAGCTCAGTCGTCGGAGGGGAGGGCACTGAAGCTTTCTTT.

The rearrangement joins TRBV6-1 to TRBJ1-2; unclear D gene. This CDR3 comprises 14 residues. Germline V gene data show CDR1 as MNHNS and CDR2 as SASEGT. The V gene lost 0 bases and the J gene lost 8 bases, with 13 bases spanning the gap. CDR3 region: CASSEASWQAGYTF. CDR3 sequence (DNA): TGTGCCAGCAGTGAAGCTTCGTGGCAGGCGGGCTACACCTTC.

CDR3 residues: CASGAPGNTLNTEAFF. DNA for the CDR3: TGTGCTAGTGGCGCCCCTGGGAACACACTGAACACTGAAGCTTTCTTT. The chain is built from TRBV12-5 and TRBJ1-1; no reliable D call. The CDR3 length is 16 residues. Trimming removed 6 bases at V and 0 bases at J, with 17 bases between. Germline CDR1 LGHNT, CDR2 FRNRAP. Combining the CDR3 with reference TRBV12-5 and TRBJ1-1 gives the whole variable domain DARVTQTPRHKVTEMGQEVTMRCQPILGHNTVFWYRQTMMQGLELLAYFRNRAPLDDSGMPKDRFSAEMPDATLATLKIQPSEPRDSAVYFCASGAPGNTLNTEAFFGQGTRLTVV.

The chain joins TRBV11-3 to TRBJ2-5; tentatively, D is TRBD2 (5 bases). Trimming pared 5 bases from V and 5 bases from J, leaving 9 bases between. The CDR3 loop spans 12 amino acids. CDR1 and CDR2 from the germline V gene are SGHNT and YENEEA. The CDR3 loop reads CASSRSGETQYF. The CDR3 DNA reads as TGTGCCAGCAGCCGGTCGGGGGAGACCCAGTACTTC. The complete variable domain, with remaining parts taken from reference TRBV11-3 and TRBJ2-5, reads EAGVVQSPRYKIIEKKQPVAFWCNPISGHNTLYWYLQNLGQGPELLIRYENEEAVDDSQLPKDRFSAERLKGVDSTLKIQPAELGDSAVYLCASSRSGETQYFGPGTRLLVL.

The V call is TRBV2, the J call TRBJ1-3, with no clear D. The V gene's germline CDR1 is SNHLY and CDR2 FYNNEI. There are 16 residues in the CDR3. V was clipped by 1 base and J by 0 bases, with 10 bases between them. The CDR3 protein is CASSEGASSSGNTIYF. The CDR3 DNA reads TGTGCCAGCAGTGAAGGTGCCTCCAGCTCTGGAAACACCATATATTTT.

The chain recombines TRBV7-2 with TRBJ1-2; D gene ambiguous. Trimming took off 2 bases at V and 8 bases at J, with 15 bases between the two ends. Germline CDR1 reads SGHTA; CDR2 reads FQGNSA. CDR3 size: 14 residues. This CDR3 is CASSLPRAGYGYTF. The CDR3 nucleotides read TGTGCCAGCAGCTTACCCCGGGCTGGGTACGGCTACACCTTC.

The CDR3 region has the DNA TGCAGCGCCGAAGCGGGGGGGCTGGAATATACGCAGTATTTT. Amino acids: CSAEAGGLEYTQYF. The chain employs TRBV29-1 and TRBJ2-3, with 10 positions matching TRBD2. The CDR3 spans 14 residues. With V trimmed by 7 bases and J by 7 bases, 11 bases remained unmatched. The germline gives CDR1 SQVTM, CDR2 ANQGSEA.

The V call is TRBV6-5, the J call TRBJ2-2, with D possibly matching TRBD2 (5 bases). This CDR3 is 12 amino acids long. The ends were cut back, 6 bases at V and 8 bases at J, with 10 bases in the middle. Germline values: CDR1 MNHEY, CDR2 SVGAGI. Written as DNA, the CDR3 is TGTGCCAGCAGCCTCGGGAAAGGGGAGCTGTTTTTT. It is translated as CASSLGKGELFF.

The chain couples TRBV5-6 to TRBJ2-7, with 9 positions matching TRBD2. Losses at the gene ends were 2 bases for V and 1 base for J; bases not matched to a gene: 7. This CDR3 comprises 16 residues. The germline CDR1 and CDR2 sequences are SGHDT and YYEEEE. CDR3 residues: CASSFLSGSLSYEQYF. The CDR3 DNA sequence: TGTGCCAGCAGCTTTCTTAGCGGGAGCCTTTCCTACGAGCAGTACTTC.

The chain recombines TRBV12-5 with TRBJ2-2, with D hard to call. The germline gives CDR1 LGHNT, CDR2 FRNRAP. The CDR3 extends over 12 amino acids. V lost 3 bases, J lost 6 bases, and 5 bases lay in between. The CDR3 sequence: CASGLSAGELFF. The CDR3 nucleotides read TGTGCTAGTGGTTTATCGGCCGGGGAGCTGTTTTTT. Full variable domain (missing parts from reference TRBV12-5 and TRBJ2-2): DARVTQTPRHKVTEMGQEVTMRCQPILGHNTVFWYRQTMMQGLELLAYFRNRAPLDDSGMPKDRFSAEMPDATLATLKIQPSEPRDSAVYFCASGLSAGELFFGEGSRLTVL.

The chain joins TRBV4-3 to TRBJ2-7, with D perhaps TRBD1 or TRBD2 (5 bases each). The germline CDR1 and CDR2 sequences are LGHNA and YSLEER. V was shortened by 0 bases and J by 5 bases, with 17 bases between the two germline ends. The CDR3 has 16 residues. CDR3 coding DNA: TGCGCCAGCAGCCAAGAGTGGGGGACCGTCATGAACGAGCAGTACTTC. Protein sequence: CASSQEWGTVMNEQYF.

The chain uses TRBV5-4 and TRBJ2-3; TRBD2 aligns across 9 bases. CDR3 length: 15 residues. Germline trimming cut 2 bases from V and 4 bases from J; bases unmatched to any gene: 5. CDR1 and CDR2 (germline): SGHNT, YYREEE (reference sequence). The CDR3 coding sequence is TGTGCCAGCAGCTTTGCGGGGGGGGCGCCAGATACGCAGTATTTT. It specifies CASSFAGGAPDTQYF.

The chain joins TRBV7-2 to TRBJ2-3; D tentatively fits TRBD1 or TRBD2 (6 bases each). This CDR3 has 15 residues. Germline V CDR1 and CDR2: SGHTA, FQGNSA. The V end was cut by 1 base, the J end by 2 bases, with 10 bases between. The CDR3 spells CASSLGGTLTDTQYF. DNA for the CDR3: TGTGCCAGCAGCTTAGGCGGGACACTCACAGATACGCAGTATTTT. The variable domain in full, with the rest retrieved from reference TRBV7-2 and TRBJ2-3, is GAGVSQSPSNKVTEKGKDVELRCDPISGHTALYWYRQSLGQGLEFLIYFQGNSAPDKSGLPSDRFSAERTGGSVSTLTIQRTQQEDSAVYLCASSLGGTLTDTQYFGPGTRLTVL.

This rearrangement joins TRBV4-1 to TRBJ2-1; TRBD1 agrees at 7 bases. V was pared by 1 base and J by 9 bases, with 9 bases of the junction left unmatched. This CDR3 contains 15 residues. Germline V CDR1 and CDR2: MGHRA, YSYEKL. The CDR3 DNA reads as TGCGCCAGCAGCCAAGGAGACAGGGATTACGGTGAGCAGTTCTTC. Translated, it gives CASSQGDRDYGEQFF.

This clone occurred once. The chain recombines TRBV15 with TRBJ1-6, with D hard to call. The germline V gene encodes CDR1 LNHNV and CDR2 YYDKDF (reference sequence). V was cut by 0 bases and J by 10 bases, with 13 bases left in between. This CDR3 has 15 residues. CDR3 in amino acids: CATSRDSRDGSPLHF. The CDR3 region has the DNA TGTGCCACCAGCAGAGATTCGCGGGATGGCTCACCCCTCCACTTT.

This CDR3 is CASSPGISGNTIYF. CDR3 sequence (DNA): TGTGCCAGCAGTCCGGGGATCTCTGGAAACACCATATATTTT. V gene TRBV27 combines with J gene TRBJ1-3; D is uncertain. CDR1 and CDR2 (germline): MNHEY, SMNVEV (reference sequence). V shed 5 bases and J shed 0 bases, with 8 bases lying between them. CDR3 length: 14 amino acids.

The V and J genes are TRBV4-1 and TRBJ2-2; 10 bases map to TRBD1. Germline CDR1 and CDR2: MGHRA and YSYEKL. J gave up 4 bases and V 4 bases, and 12 bases lay outside the gene matches. The CDR3 is made up of 18 amino acids. CDR3 in amino acids: CASSPRTGGYLVTGELFF. The DNA of the CDR3 is TGCGCCAGCAGCCCCAGGACAGGGGGATATTTGGTCACCGGGGAGCTGTTTTTT.

The chain recombines TRBV27 with TRBJ2-1; D tentatively fits TRBD1 or TRBD2 (5 bases each). The CDR3 sequence is 18 residues long. V lost 2 bases and J lost 8, with 25 bases in between. The germline CDR1 and CDR2 sequences are MNHEY and SMNVEV (reference sequence). The CDR3 DNA reads as TGTGCCAGCAGTTTAATTCCCCTTAGGGTAGCCGGGGCCGATGAGCAGTTCTTC. This sequence encodes CASSLIPLRVAGADEQFF.

The chain carries TRBV7-9 and TRBJ1-2; D is unclear. V shed 1 base and J shed 0 bases, with 9 bases lying between them. CDR3 length equals 15 residues. CDR1 is SEHNR, CDR2 FQNEAQ, per germline (reference sequence). Written as DNA, the CDR3 is TGTGCCAGCAGCTTAGTGGCCGTGGCTAACTATGGCTACACCTTC. Encoded protein: CASSLVAVANYGYTF.

This clone was recorded only once. The chain joins TRBV4-3 to TRBJ2-7, with 9 positions matching TRBD1. Germline CDR1 is LGHNA and CDR2 is YSLEER. This CDR3 has 16 amino acids. The trim removed 0 bases at V and 3 bases at J, leaving 6 bases unmatched. The CDR3 sequence: CASSQEPGQGYYEQYF. In DNA form, the CDR3 reads TGCGCCAGCAGCCAAGAACCAGGACAGGGGTACTACGAGCAGTACTTC.